Following are 2 T cell receptor beta chains from one sample sequenced in a study of T cells after yellow fever vaccination. TCRdb itself ran the 5' RACE reads through MiXCR, one entry per CDR3 protein. This sample carries 50,000 to 65,000 distinct CDR3 sequences, 6.6% of them seen once, and the ten largest clones take 24%. The sequencing used CD8+ T cells not binding an NS4B(214-222) dextramer, sorted from PBMCs, collected roughly 46 days after the first yellow fever vaccination. These receptors were obtained from a man between 18 and 29 years old who received the YFV17D yellow fever vaccine.

The chain uses TRBV3-1 and TRBJ1-1, with no clear D. The germline CDR1 and CDR2 sequences are LGHDT and YNNKEL (reference sequence). There are 16 residues in the CDR3. V lost 1 base and J 0 bases, leaving 12 bases between the germline ends. In DNA form, the CDR3 reads TGTGCCAGCAGCCAAGGGACCGCCACCATGAACACTGAAGCTTTCTTT. Residues: CASSQGTATMNTEAFF.

This clonotype has at least ten counts. The chain joins TRBV5-1 to TRBJ2-7, with TRBD2 as a possible D gene (5 bases). V was cut by 2 bases and J by 3 bases, with 15 bases left in between. The CDR3 length is 15 residues. The germline V gene encodes CDR1 SGHRS and CDR2 YFSETQ. CDR3 bases: TGCGCCAGCAGCTTTGGGGTCATGGGAGTCTACGAGCAGTACGTC. It is translated as CASSFGVMGVYEQYV.